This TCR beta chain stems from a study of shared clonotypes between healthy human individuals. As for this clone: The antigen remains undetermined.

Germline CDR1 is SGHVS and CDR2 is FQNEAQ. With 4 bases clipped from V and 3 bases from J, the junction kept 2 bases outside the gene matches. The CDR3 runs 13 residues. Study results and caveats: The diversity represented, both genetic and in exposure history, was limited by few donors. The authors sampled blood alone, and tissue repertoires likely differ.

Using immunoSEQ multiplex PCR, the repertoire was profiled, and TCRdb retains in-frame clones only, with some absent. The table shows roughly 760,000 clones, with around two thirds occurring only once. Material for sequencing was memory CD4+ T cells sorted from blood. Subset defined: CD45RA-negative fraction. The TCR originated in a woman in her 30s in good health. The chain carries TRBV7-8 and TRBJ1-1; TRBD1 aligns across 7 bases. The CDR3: CASSSDRDTEAFF. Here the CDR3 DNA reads TGTGCCAGCAGCTCCGACAGGGACACTGAAGCTTTCTTT.